This T cell receptor (beta chain) was obtained from a study of shared clonotypes between healthy human individuals. Study overall: The donors, a couple of women and a few men, were aged 18 to 49.

Points on this clone: Its antigen is unidentified.

Germline CDR1 is LNHDA and CDR2 is SQIVND (reference sequence). The CDR3 is made up of 19 amino acids. The J segment lost 0 bases and the V segment lost 6 bases, leaving 18 bases of the junction unmatched. Authors' processing steps: Filtering differed for immunoSEQ, which gave only junction sequences without quality scores. The repertoire was sequenced with immunoSEQ multiplex PCR; TCRdb's copy has only in-frame clones and lacks some. V and J calls and clone size are given by that table; D and trimming were obtained from the DNA. The sample shows approximately 590,000 clones, over 95% of them seen only once. As defined, naive CD8 cells were CD45RO-negative and positively selected for CCR7, with terminally differentiated effector memory CD45RA+ cells excluded. General observations from the study: Clonotypes that were shared across a handful of donors made up about 5.1% of naive CD4 clonotypes. Clonotype sharing among donors likely depends on sequencing depth.

Sequencing input: naive CD8+ T cells sorted from blood. V usage is TRBV19 and J usage is TRBJ2-3; 7 positions agree with TRBD2. The sequence was collected from a woman aged 25 to 39 in good health. CDR3: CASRPTGEGIMMSTDTQYF. CDR3 bases: TGTGCCAGTAGACCGACGGGGGAGGGGATAATGATGAGCACAGATACGCAGTATTTT.